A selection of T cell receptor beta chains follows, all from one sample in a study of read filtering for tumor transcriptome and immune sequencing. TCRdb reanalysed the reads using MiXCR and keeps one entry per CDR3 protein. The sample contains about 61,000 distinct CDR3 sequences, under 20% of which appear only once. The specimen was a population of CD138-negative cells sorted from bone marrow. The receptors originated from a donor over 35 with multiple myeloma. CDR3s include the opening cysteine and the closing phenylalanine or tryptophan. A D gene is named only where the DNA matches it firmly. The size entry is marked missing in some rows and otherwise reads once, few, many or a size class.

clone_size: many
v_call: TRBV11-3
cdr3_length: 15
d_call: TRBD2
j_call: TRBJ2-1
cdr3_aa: CASSPTSGGDNEQFF
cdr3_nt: TGTGCCAGCAGCCCAACTAGCGGGGGGGATAATGAGCAGTTCTTC

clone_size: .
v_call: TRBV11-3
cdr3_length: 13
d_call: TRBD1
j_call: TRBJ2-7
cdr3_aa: CASSPRQGAAQYF
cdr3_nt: TGTGCCAGCAGCCCGAGACAGGGGGCAGCGCAGTACTTC

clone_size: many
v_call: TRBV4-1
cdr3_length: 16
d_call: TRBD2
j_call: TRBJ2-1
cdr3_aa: CASSQERTSGSRNQFF
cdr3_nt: TGCGCCAGCAGCCAAGAAAGGACTAGCGGGAGTAGAAATCAGTTCTTC

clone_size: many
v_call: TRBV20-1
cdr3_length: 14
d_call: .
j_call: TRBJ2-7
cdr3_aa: CSARASFGAYEQYF
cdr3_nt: TGCAGTGCTAGAGCATCATTCGGGGCCTACGAGCAGTACTTC

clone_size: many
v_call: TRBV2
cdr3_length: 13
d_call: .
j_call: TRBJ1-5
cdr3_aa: CASSDRSNQPQHF
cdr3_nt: TGTGCCAGCAGTGATCGGAGCAATCAGCCCCAGCATTTT

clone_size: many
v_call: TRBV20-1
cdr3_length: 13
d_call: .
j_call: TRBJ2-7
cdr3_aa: CSAKSGTRAEQYF
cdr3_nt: TGCAGTGCAAAGTCCGGGACAAGGGCCGAGCAGTACTTC

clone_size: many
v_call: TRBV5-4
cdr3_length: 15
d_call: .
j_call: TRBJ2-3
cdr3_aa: CATAKTGMLADTQYF
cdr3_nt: TGTGCCACCGCAAAAACAGGGATGTTGGCAGATACGCAGTATTTT

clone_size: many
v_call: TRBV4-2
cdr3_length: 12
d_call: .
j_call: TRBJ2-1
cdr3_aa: CASSQDRNEQFF
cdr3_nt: TGTGCCAGCAGCCAAGATCGTAATGAGCAGTTCTTC

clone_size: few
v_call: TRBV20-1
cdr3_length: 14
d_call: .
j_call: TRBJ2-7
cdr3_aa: CSARESQPPYEQYF
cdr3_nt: TGCAGTGCTAGAGAAAGCCAGCCCCCCTACGAGCAGTACTTC

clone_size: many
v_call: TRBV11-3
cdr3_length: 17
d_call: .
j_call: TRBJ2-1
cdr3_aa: CASSLEGGRNSHNEQFF
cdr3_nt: TGTGCCAGCAGCTTAGAGGGGGGTCGGAACTCTCACAATGAGCAGTTCTTC

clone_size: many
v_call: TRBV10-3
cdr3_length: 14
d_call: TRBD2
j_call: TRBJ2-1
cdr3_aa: CAIGRAGGVDEQFF
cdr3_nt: TGTGCCATCGGGCGAGCGGGAGGGGTAGATGAGCAGTTCTTC

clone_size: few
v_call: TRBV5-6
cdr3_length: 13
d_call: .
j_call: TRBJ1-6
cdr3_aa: CASSLAANSPLHF
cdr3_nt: TGTGCCAGCAGCTTGGCGGCGAATTCACCCCTCCACTTT

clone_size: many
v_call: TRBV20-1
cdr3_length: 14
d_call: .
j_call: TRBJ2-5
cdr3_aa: CSAMTRPLQETQYF
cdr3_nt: TGCAGTGCCATGACAAGGCCCCTCCAAGAGACCCAGTACTTC

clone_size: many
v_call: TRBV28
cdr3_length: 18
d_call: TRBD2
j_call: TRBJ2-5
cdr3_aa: CASSKLAGGQSPQETQYF
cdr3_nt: TGTGCCAGCAGCAAGTTAGCGGGGGGGCAAAGTCCTCAAGAGACCCAGTACTTC

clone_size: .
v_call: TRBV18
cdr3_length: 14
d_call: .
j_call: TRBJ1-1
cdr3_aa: CASSPQPRESGAFF
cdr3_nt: TGTGCCAGCTCACCACAGCCAAGGGAGTCGGGAGCTTTCTTT

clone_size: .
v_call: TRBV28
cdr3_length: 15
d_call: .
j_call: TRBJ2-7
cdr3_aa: CASSLPGTGAYEQYF
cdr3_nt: TGTGCCAGCAGTTTGCCCGGGACGGGGGCCTACGAGCAGTACTTC

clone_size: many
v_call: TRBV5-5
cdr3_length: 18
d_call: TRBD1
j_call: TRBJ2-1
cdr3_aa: CASSSLTGGDYNYNEQFF
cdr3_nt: TGTGCCAGCAGTTCTTTAACAGGGGGCGACTACAACTACAATGAGCAGTTCTTC

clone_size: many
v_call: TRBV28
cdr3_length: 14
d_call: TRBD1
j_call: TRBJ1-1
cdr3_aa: CASTLGQGGTEAFF
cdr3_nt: TGTGCCAGCACTCTCGGACAGGGAGGGACTGAAGCTTTCTTT

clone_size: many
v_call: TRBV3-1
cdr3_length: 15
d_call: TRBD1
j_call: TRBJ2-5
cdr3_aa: CASSQAPGQERTQYF
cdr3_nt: TGTGCCAGCAGCCAAGCGCCCGGACAGGAGAGGACCCAGTACTTC

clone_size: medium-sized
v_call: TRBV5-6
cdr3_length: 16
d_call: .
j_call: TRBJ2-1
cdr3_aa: CASSFGGPMSYNEQFF
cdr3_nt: TGTGCCAGCAGCTTCGGGGGCCCGATGAGTTACAATGAGCAGTTCTTC

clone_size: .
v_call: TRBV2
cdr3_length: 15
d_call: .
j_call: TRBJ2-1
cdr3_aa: CASSEEAGTYNEQFF
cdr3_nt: TGTGCCAGCAGTGAAGAAGCGGGCACCTACAATGAGCAGTTCTTC

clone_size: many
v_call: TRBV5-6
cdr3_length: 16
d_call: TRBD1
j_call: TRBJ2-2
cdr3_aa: CASSTRTGRNTGELFF
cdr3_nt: TGTGCCAGCAGCACGAGGACAGGGCGGAACACCGGGGAGCTGTTTTTT

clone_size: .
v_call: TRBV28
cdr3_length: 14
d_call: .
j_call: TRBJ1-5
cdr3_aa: CASVRRISNQPQHF
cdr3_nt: TGTGCCAGCGTCCGGCGTATTAGCAATCAGCCCCAGCATTTT

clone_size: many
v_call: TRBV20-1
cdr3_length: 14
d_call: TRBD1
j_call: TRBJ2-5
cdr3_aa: CSAIGQGAWETQYF
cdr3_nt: TGCAGTGCTATTGGACAGGGGGCATGGGAGACCCAGTACTTC

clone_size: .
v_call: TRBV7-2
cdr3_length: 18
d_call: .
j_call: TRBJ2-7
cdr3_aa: CASSLESVGKVQPYEQYF
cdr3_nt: TGTGCCAGCAGCTTAGAATCGGTCGGGAAGGTACAACCCTACGAGCAGTACTTC

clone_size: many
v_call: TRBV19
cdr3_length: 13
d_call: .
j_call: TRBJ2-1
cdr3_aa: CASSQTLNNEQFF
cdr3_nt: TGTGCCAGTAGTCAAACTCTCAACAATGAGCAGTTCTTC

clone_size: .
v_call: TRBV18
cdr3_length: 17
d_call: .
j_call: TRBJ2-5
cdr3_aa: CASSPNDGTGGQETQYF
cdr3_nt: TGTGCCAGCTCACCAAATGACGGAACAGGCGGCCAAGAGACCCAGTACTTC

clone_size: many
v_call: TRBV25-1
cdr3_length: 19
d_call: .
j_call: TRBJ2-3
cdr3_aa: CASSESLGGGRDRTDTQYF
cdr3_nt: TGTGCCAGCAGTGAAAGTCTAGGTGGTGGCAGAGATCGCACAGATACGCAGTATTTT

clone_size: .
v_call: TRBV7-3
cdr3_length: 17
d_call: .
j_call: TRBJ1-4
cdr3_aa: CASGLTGQQSSNEKLFF
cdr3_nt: TGTGCCAGCGGCCTCACAGGGCAGCAGTCGTCTAATGAAAAACTGTTTTTT

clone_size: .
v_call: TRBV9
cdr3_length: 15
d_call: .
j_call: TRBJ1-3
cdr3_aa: CASSGGGVSGNTIYF
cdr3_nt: TGTGCCAGCAGCGGAGGTGGGGTCTCTGGAAACACCATATATTTT

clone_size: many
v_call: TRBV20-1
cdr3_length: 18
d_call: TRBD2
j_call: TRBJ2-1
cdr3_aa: CSARIAGGVSKSYNEQFF
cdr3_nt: TGCAGTGCTCGCATAGCGGGGGGAGTCTCAAAATCCTACAATGAGCAGTTCTTC

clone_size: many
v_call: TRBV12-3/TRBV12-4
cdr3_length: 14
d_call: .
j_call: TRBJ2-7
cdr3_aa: CASSYRDGAYEQYF
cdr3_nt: TGTGCCAGCAGTTACCGGGACGGAGCCTACGAGCAGTACTTC

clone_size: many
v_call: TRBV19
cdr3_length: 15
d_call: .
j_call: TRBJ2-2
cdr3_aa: CASRRRQMSTGELFF
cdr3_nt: TGTGCCAGTAGGAGGAGACAAATGAGCACCGGGGAGCTGTTTTTT

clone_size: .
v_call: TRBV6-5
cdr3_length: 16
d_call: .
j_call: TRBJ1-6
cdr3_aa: CASSPPPGQQSSPLHF
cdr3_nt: TGCGCCAGCAGTCCGCCGCCAGGACAGCAAAGTTCACCCCTCCACTTT

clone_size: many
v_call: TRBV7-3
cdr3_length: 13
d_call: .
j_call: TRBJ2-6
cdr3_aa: CASGHSGANVLTF
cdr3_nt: TGTGCCAGTGGACACTCTGGGGCCAACGTCCTGACTTTC

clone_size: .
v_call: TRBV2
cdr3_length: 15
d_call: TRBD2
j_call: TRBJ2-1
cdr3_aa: CASRGLADYYNEQFF
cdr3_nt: TGTGCCAGCAGGGGACTAGCGGATTACTACAATGAGCAGTTCTTC

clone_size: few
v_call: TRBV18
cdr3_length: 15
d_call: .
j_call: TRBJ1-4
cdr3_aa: CASSLYAATNEKLFF
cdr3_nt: TGTGCCAGCTCACTCTATGCAGCAACTAATGAAAAACTGTTTTTT

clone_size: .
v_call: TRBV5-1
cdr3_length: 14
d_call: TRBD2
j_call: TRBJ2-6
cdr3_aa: CATSGGSGANVLTF
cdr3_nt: TGCGCCACCTCGGGGGGGTCTGGGGCCAACGTCCTGACTTTC

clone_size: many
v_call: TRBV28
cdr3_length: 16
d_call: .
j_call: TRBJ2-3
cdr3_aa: CASCLDSLRRTDTQYF
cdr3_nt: TGTGCCAGCTGTCTCGACAGTCTTCGCCGCACAGATACGCAGTATTTT

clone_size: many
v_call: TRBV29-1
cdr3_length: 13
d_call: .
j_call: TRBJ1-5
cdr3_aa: CSVEWDSNQPQHF
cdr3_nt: TGCAGCGTTGAATGGGATTCCAATCAGCCCCAGCATTTT